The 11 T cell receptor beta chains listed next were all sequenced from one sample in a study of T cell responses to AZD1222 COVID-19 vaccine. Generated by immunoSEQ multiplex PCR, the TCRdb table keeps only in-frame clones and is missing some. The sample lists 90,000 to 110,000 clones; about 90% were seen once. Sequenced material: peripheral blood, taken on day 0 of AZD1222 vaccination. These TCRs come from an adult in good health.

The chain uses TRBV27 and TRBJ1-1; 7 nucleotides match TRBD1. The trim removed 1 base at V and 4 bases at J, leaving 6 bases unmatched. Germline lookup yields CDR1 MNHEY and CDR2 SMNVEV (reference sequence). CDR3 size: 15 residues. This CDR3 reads CASSLFNRGGTEAFF. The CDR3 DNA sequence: TGTGCCAGCAGTTTATTTAACAGGGGAGGCACTGAAGCTTTCTTT.

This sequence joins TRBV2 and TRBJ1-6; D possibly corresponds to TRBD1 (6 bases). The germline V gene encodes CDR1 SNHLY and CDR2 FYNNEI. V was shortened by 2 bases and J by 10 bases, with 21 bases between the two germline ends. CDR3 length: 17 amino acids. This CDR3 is CASSETRVRQARSPLHF. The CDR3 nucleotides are TGTGCCAGCAGTGAAACCCGGGTAAGACAGGCAAGGTCACCCCTCCACTTT.

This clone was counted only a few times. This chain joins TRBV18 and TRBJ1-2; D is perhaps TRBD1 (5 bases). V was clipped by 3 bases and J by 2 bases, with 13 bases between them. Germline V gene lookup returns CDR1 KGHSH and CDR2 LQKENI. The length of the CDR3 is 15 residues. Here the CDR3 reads CASSPAGQVNYGYTF. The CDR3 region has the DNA TGTGCCAGCTCACCGGCGGGGCAGGTGAACTATGGCTACACCTTC.

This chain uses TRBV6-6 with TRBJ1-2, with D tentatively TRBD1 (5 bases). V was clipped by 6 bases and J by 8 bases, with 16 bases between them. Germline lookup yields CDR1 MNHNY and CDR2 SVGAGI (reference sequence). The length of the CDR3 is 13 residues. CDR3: CASSPTGFRGYTF. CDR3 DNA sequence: TGTGCCAGCAGCCCCACAGGATTTCGGGGCTACACCTTC.

Here the CDR3 DNA reads TGCGCCAGCAGCTTGGGGGTCAACGGCCTGGCTGACGAGCAGTACTTC. This translates into CASSLGVNGLADEQYF. The genes are TRBV5-1 and TRBJ2-7, with D unclear. V was trimmed by 0 bases and J by 5 bases, leaving 18 bases between them. The length of the CDR3 is 16 residues. Germline CDR1 SGHRS, CDR2 YFSETQ. The entire variable domain, with the rest obtained from reference TRBV5-1 and TRBJ2-7, is as follows: KAGVTQTPRYLIKTRGQQVTLSCSPISGHRSVSWYQQTPGQGLQFLFEYFSETQRNKGNFPGRFSGRQFSNSRSEMNVSTLELGDSALYLCASSLGVNGLADEQYFGPGTRLTVT.

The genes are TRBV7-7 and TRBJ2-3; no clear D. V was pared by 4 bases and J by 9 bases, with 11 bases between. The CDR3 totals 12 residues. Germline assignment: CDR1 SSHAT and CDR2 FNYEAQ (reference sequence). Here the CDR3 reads CASSSPGGTQYF. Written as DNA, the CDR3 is TGTGCCAGCAGCTCCCCGGGTGGGACGCAGTATTTT.

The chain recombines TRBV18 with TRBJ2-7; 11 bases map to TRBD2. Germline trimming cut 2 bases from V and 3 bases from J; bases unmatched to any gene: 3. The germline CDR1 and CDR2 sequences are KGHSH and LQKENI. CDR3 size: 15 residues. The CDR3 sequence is CASSPTTSGIYEQYF. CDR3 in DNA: TGTGCCAGCTCACCAACGACTAGCGGGATCTACGAGCAGTACTTC.

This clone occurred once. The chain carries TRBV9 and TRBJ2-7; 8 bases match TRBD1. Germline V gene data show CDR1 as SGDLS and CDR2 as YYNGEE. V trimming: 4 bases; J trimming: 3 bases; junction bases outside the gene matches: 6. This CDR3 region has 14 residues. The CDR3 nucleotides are TGTGCCAGCAGCTTCGGACAGGGAATCTACGAGCAGTACTTC. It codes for CASSFGQGIYEQYF.

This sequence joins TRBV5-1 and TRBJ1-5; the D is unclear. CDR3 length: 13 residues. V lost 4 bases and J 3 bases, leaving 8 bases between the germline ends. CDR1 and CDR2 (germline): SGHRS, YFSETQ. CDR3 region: CASSPAPNQPQHF. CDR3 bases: TGCGCCAGCAGCCCTGCCCCCAATCAGCCCCAGCATTTT.

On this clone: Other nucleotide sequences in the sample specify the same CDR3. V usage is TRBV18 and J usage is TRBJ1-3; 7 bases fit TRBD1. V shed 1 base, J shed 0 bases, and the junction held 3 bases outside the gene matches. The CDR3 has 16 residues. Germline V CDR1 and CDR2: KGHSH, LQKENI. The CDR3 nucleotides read TGTGCCAGCTCACCACTCCAGGGGGACTCTGGAAACACCATATATTTT. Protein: CASSPLQGDSGNTIYF. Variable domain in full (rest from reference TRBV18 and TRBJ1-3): NAGVMQNPRHLVRRRGQEARLRCSPMKGHSHVYWYRQLPEEGLKFMVYLQKENIIDESGMPKERFSAEFPKEGPSILRIQQVVRGDSAAYFCASSPLQGDSGNTIYFGEGSWLTVV.

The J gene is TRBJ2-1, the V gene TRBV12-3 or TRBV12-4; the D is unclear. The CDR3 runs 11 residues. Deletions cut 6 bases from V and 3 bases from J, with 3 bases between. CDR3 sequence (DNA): TGTGCCAGCAGATTCTACAATGAGCAGTTCTTC. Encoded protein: CASRFYNEQFF.